This TCR beta chain appears in the sequencing data of a study of cytomegalovirus exposure and HLA in healthy donors. This clone was seen a handful of times. No antigen is known for it. Study-wide results and limits: Three chains tied to CMV proved CMV antigen-specific in vitro. Overall, approximately 180 TCR beta chains were annotated as cytomegalovirus-associated. The tendency of first-cohort TCR clusters to co-occur in the 110 or so validation repertoires emerged from a later analysis.

The donors were part of the validation cohort of 120 subjects. That cohort was separate from the first cohort, which comprised 500 to 850 subjects. Sequencing used immunoSEQ multiplex PCR; TCRdb keeps in-frame clones, though not all of them. Among 150,000 to 200,000 clones listed, roughly 83% were seen once. Material: PBMCs. The origin of this receptor is a woman in her late teens or twenties in good health and CMV-seronegative.

The CDR3 region has the DNA TGTGCCAGCAGTTCCCGACTAGCGGGGGTCCCAGATACGCAGTATTTT. It specifies CASSSRLAGVPDTQYF. This chain connects TRBV7-9 to TRBJ2-3; 12 nucleotides align to TRBD2. The ends lost 6 bases at V and 4 bases at J; junction bases unmatched: 8. Germline V gives CDR1 SEHNR, CDR2 FQNEAQ (reference sequence). CDR3 length: 16 amino acids.